A single sample gave rise to the 28 T cell receptor beta chains below, sequenced in a study of T cell changes during pregnancy in multiple sclerosis. Profiled with immunoSEQ multiplex PCR; TCRdb holds only in-frame clones, not every one. The profile covers tens of thousands of clones, with roughly 92% appearing a single time and roughly 2.8% taken by the ten largest. This specimen consisted of peripheral blood, obtained in the third trimester of pregnancy. These receptors were taken from a female donor in good health, enrolled as a control in a pregnancy study.

The chain combines TRBV12-2 with TRBJ1-4; the table's D call of TRBD1 was not tested on the DNA. TRBV12-2 is annotated as a pseudogene. The CDR3 length is 15 residues. CDR3 in amino acids: CASRSRTGRGEKLFF. DNA for the CDR3: TGTGCAAGTCGCTCCCGGACAGGGCGAGGTGAAAAACTGTTTTTT.

The chain couples TRBV13 to TRBJ2-1, with 9 bases lining up with TRBD2. The trim removed 1 base at V and 8 bases at J, leaving 9 bases unmatched. CDR1 is PRHDT, CDR2 FYEKMQ, per germline (reference sequence). The CDR3 contains 16 residues. The DNA of the CDR3 is TGTGCCAGCAGCTTAGAAGGCGGGGGGGCCCAGGATGAGCAGTTCTTC. This codes for CASSLEGGGAQDEQFF.

The rearrangement uses TRBV14 and TRBJ2-1; D perhaps matches TRBD2 (6 bases). This CDR3 region has 12 residues. Per germline, CDR1 SGHDN and CDR2 FVKESK. V lost 6 bases and J lost 10, with 13 bases in between. CDR3 protein: CASRWGGQEQFF. The DNA of the CDR3 is TGTGCCAGCAGATGGGGAGGACAAGAGCAGTTCTTC.

V gene TRBV2 combines with J gene TRBJ2-7, with a tentative D call TRBD2 (5 bases). CDR1 and CDR2 (germline): SNHLY, FYNNEI. CDR3 length: 14 residues. The ends were cut back, 0 bases at V and 6 bases at J, with 12 bases in the middle. The CDR3 DNA is TGTGCCAGCAGTGAAGCCCCTAGCCCCAGCGAGCAGTACTTC. Translated: CASSEAPSPSEQYF.

CDR3 coding DNA: TGTGCCAGCACCCGAGGCAGAACCGCCAGAGATACGCAGTATTTT. Amino acid sequence: CASTRGRTARDTQYF. The V gene is TRBV28, the J gene TRBJ2-3; D not certain. Germline CDR1 MDHEN, CDR2 SYDVKM. The CDR3 is 15 residues long. V dropped 7 bases and J dropped 5 bases, with 19 bases sitting between them.

The V and J genes are TRBV28 and TRBJ1-1; D remains unclear. CDR3 length: 14 residues. Germline V gives CDR1 MDHEN, CDR2 SYDVKM. Trimming cost V 0 bases and J 0 bases, with 5 bases left between them. The CDR3, as DNA: TGTGCCAGCAGTTTATGGAGGCTGAACACTGAAGCTTTCTTT. Translated: CASSLWRLNTEAFF.

The gene calls are TRBV29-1 and TRBJ2-7; TRBD2 agrees at 10 bases. Trimming took 3 bases from V and 3 from J; bases not matched to a gene: 2. Per the germline V gene, CDR1 is SQVTM and CDR2 is ANQGSEA. The CDR3 contains 13 residues. CDR3 bases: TGCAGCGTTGAGATAGCGGGAGGCTACGAGCAGTACTTC. This translates into CSVEIAGGYEQYF.

This CDR3 is CASSTDSNYGYTF. The CDR3 bases are TGCGCCAGCAGCACCGACAGTAACTATGGCTACACCTTC. The chain joins TRBV5-1 to TRBJ1-2, with D perhaps TRBD1 (5 bases). This CDR3 has 13 residues. The V end was cut by 4 bases, the J end by 1 base, with 8 bases between. CDR1 is SGHRS, CDR2 YFSETQ, per germline.

The chain uses TRBV15 and TRBJ2-1; 7 nucleotides agree with TRBD1. Unmatched junction bases numbered 5, after V lost 2 bases and J lost 7 bases. Germline V gene data show CDR1 as LNHNV and CDR2 as YYDKDF (reference sequence). The CDR3 is 14 amino acids. The CDR3 DNA reads TGTGCCACCAGCAGACAGGGGGAAGCGAATGAGCAGTTCTTC. As protein: CATSRQGEANEQFF.

The chain couples TRBV30 to TRBJ1-1; D might be TRBD1 (6 bases). The CDR3 is 13 residues long. V was shortened by 4 bases and J by 1 base, with 10 bases between the two germline ends. Germline V CDR1 and CDR2: GTSNPN, SVGIG (reference sequence). CDR3 sequence reads: CAWNRVGNTEAFF. Here the CDR3 DNA reads TGTGCCTGGAACAGGGTAGGGAACACTGAAGCTTTCTTT.

This chain joins TRBV4-1 and TRBJ1-3; 8 bases align to TRBD1. Germline CDR1 and CDR2: MGHRA and YSYEKL. The length of the CDR3 is 15 residues. Germline trimming cut 4 bases from V and 0 bases from J; bases unmatched to any gene: 2. The CDR3 coding sequence is TGCGCCAGCAGCCCCACAGGGGGCTCTGGAAACACCATATATTTT. It encodes CASSPTGGSGNTIYF.

The chain combines TRBV7-9 with TRBJ2-5; unclear D gene. The CDR3 has 12 residues. V lost 0 bases and J lost 3, with 2 bases in between. The germline V gene has CDR1 SEHNR and CDR2 FQNEAQ (reference sequence). CDR3 loop: CASSLAKETQYF. The CDR3 coding sequence is TGTGCCAGCAGCTTAGCCAAAGAGACCCAGTACTTC.

This chain links TRBV5-6 with TRBJ2-7; 10 bases fit TRBD1. J gave up 3 bases and V 4 bases, and 10 bases lay outside the gene matches. The CDR3 is 16 residues long. The germline gives CDR1 SGHDT, CDR2 YYEEEE. CDR3 amino acids: CASSPRDRGSYYEQYF. CDR3 DNA: TGTGCCAGCAGCCCCCGGGACAGGGGTTCTTACTACGAGCAGTACTTC.

This clone was detected once. V and J are TRBV5-1 and TRBJ2-3; no clear D gene. The CDR3 is 14 residues long. V was shortened by 1 base and J by 2 bases, with 8 bases between the two germline ends. The germline V gene has CDR1 SGHRS and CDR2 YFSETQ. The CDR3 spells CASSLYRVTDTQYF. Here the CDR3 DNA reads TGCGCCAGCAGCTTGTATCGGGTCACAGATACGCAGTATTTT. Complete variable domain (other parts from reference TRBV5-1 and TRBJ2-3): KAGVTQTPRYLIKTRGQQVTLSCSPISGHRSVSWYQQTPGQGLQFLFEYFSETQRNKGNFPGRFSGRQFSNSRSEMNVSTLELGDSALYLCASSLYRVTDTQYFGPGTRLTVL.

V gene TRBV27 combines with J gene TRBJ1-5; D not certain. The CDR3 contains 16 residues. Germline V gene sequence: CDR1 MNHEY, CDR2 SMNVEV (reference sequence). V was shortened by 5 bases and J by 2 bases, with 16 bases between the two germline ends. The CDR3 bases are TGTGCCAGCAGTCCCCCCGGCGGGGTAGGCAATCAGCCCCAGCATTTT. It encodes CASSPPGGVGNQPQHF.

The rearrangement joins TRBV5-1 to TRBJ2-3, with 8 bases aligning to TRBD2. Germline CDR1 is SGHRS and CDR2 is YFSETQ. This CDR3 contains 19 residues. Germline trimming cut 1 base from V and 5 bases from J; bases unmatched to any gene: 18. CDR3 bases: TGCGCCAGCAGCTTGCGGGGGCGCAGCGGGGGTACGTTTAGAGATACGCAGTATTTT. This encodes CASSLRGRSGGTFRDTQYF.

This chain links TRBV10-3 with TRBJ1-4; 8 bases are shared with TRBD1. V lost 2 bases and J lost 5; bases outside the gene matches: 16. Germline CDR1 is ENHRY and CDR2 is SYGVKD. This CDR3 region has 19 residues. The CDR3 here is CAISEGLVETGGKNEKLFF. Written as DNA, the CDR3 is TGTGCCATCAGTGAGGGGTTGGTGGAAACAGGGGGGAAAAATGAAAAACTGTTTTTT.

This sequence joins TRBV10-3 and TRBJ2-3; 11 positions match TRBD2. In germline, CDR1 is ENHRY, CDR2 SYGVKD. Trimming removed 6 bases from V and 6 bases from J; junction bases left unmatched: 8. The CDR3 sequence is 15 residues long. The CDR3 DNA sequence: TGTGCCATCAGGGGCCCCGGGACTAGCGGCGATACGCAGTATTTT. This gives the protein CAIRGPGTSGDTQYF.

The rearrangement links TRBV19 to TRBJ2-1; TRBD2 aligns across 10 bases. The CDR3 loop spans 13 amino acids. V gave up 7 bases and J gave up 9 bases; unmatched junction bases: 6. Germline loops: CDR1 LNHDA, CDR2 SQIVND (reference sequence). CDR3 sequence (DNA): TGTGCCAGTAAACCGGGACTAGCGAGTGAGCAGTTCTTC. Protein: CASKPGLASEQFF.

This chain connects TRBV15 to TRBJ1-4, with TRBD1 identical over 11 bases. CDR3 length equals 15 residues. The V segment lost 0 bases and the J segment 10 bases; nucleotides outside the gene matches: 4. Germline V gives CDR1 LNHNV, CDR2 YYDKDF (reference sequence). The CDR3 DNA follows: TGTGCCACCAGCAGAGATGGGACAGGGGGACGAAAACTGTTTTTT. Its translation is CATSRDGTGGRKLFF. The whole variable domain, remainder taken from reference TRBV15 and TRBJ1-4, is DAMVIQNPRYQVTQFGKPVTLSCSQTLNHNVMYWYQQKSSQAPKLLFHYYDKDFNNEADTPDNFQSRRPNTSFCFLDIRSPGLGDTAMYLCATSRDGTGGRKLFFGSGTQLSVL.

The chain's CDR3 is CASSAQGNTEAFF. Written as DNA, the CDR3 is TGCGCCAGCAGCGCACAGGGTAACACTGAAGCTTTCTTT. The V gene is TRBV5-1, the J gene TRBJ1-1, with a possible D match to TRBD1 (6 bases). The CDR3 has 13 amino acids. Germline loops: CDR1 SGHRS, CDR2 YFSETQ. V was clipped by 4 bases and J by 2 bases, with 9 bases between them.

The J gene is TRBJ1-1, the V gene TRBV5-1; TRBD1 might be the D (6 bases). With 9 bases removed from V and 2 bases from J, the gap between germline ends came to 17 bases. CDR3 length equals 14 residues. CDR1 and CDR2 from the germline V gene are SGHRS and YFSETQ. CDR3 sequence (DNA): TGCGCCACCTTAGCCGGGACAAGTAACACTGAAGCTTTCTTT. Its translation: CATLAGTSNTEAFF.

The rearrangement uses TRBV5-4 and TRBJ1-5; the D gene is possibly TRBD1 (6 bases). Trimming took off 4 bases at V and 2 bases at J, with 16 bases between the two ends. Germline V gives CDR1 SGHNT, CDR2 YYREEE (reference sequence). This CDR3 is built from 16 residues. The DNA of the CDR3 is TGTGCCAGCAGCATACCCCACAAGGGGGGCAATCAGCCCCAGCATTTT. Protein sequence: CASSIPHKGGNQPQHF.

The chain recombines TRBV6-1 with TRBJ2-1; 12 positions agree with TRBD2. The V gene end was trimmed by 4 bases and the J gene end by 7 bases; junction bases not matched to a gene: 5. The length of the CDR3 is 15 residues. Germline CDR1 MNHNS, CDR2 SASEGT. The CDR3 DNA sequence: TGTGCCAGCAGTGCAACTAGCGGGAGGTTAAATGAGCAGTTCTTC. This gives the protein CASSATSGRLNEQFF.

This rearrangement joins TRBV18 to TRBJ2-7, with TRBD2 identical over 7 bases. V lost 0 bases, J lost 7 bases, and 6 bases stayed unmatched. CDR1 is KGHSH and CDR2 is LQKENI in the germline V gene. The CDR3 totals 14 residues. CDR3 loop: CASSPPTQREEQYF. CDR3 DNA: TGTGCCAGCTCACCACCGACTCAGCGGGAAGAGCAGTACTTC.

The chain couples TRBV7-2 to TRBJ2-7, with a possible D match to TRBD1 (6 bases). The CDR3 loop spans 18 amino acids. Trimming removed 1 base from V and 0 bases from J, with 19 bases in between. The germline V gene encodes CDR1 SGHTA and CDR2 FQGNSA. The CDR3, as DNA: TGTGCCAGCAGCTTAGGGGTGGCTAGACAGGCCAACTCCTACGAGCAGTACTTC. Translated, it gives CASSLGVARQANSYEQYF. Using reference TRBV7-2 and TRBJ2-7 for the parts outside the CDR3, the full variable domain is GAGVSQSPSNKVTEKGKDVELRCDPISGHTALYWYRQSLGQGLEFLIYFQGNSAPDKSGLPSDRFSAERTGGSVSTLTIQRTQQEDSAVYLCASSLGVARQANSYEQYFGPGTRLTVT.

V is TRBV2 and J is TRBJ2-7, with a weak D call TRBD1 (5 bases). Germline loops: CDR1 SNHLY, CDR2 FYNNEI. The CDR3 runs 14 residues. Trimming cost V 3 bases and J 3 bases, with 12 bases left between them. CDR3 nucleotides: TGTGCCAGCAGTGAGACAGCCTCCCTCTACGAGCAGTACTTC. Translated, it gives CASSETASLYEQYF.

The gene calls are TRBV6-1 and TRBJ2-7; 8 nucleotides match TRBD1. CDR3 length: 15 residues. Trimming took 5 bases from V and 0 from J; bases not matched to a gene: 6. Germline loops: CDR1 MNHNS, CDR2 SASEGT. This CDR3 is CASSPGQGRSYEQYF. As DNA, the CDR3 is TGTGCCAGCAGTCCCGGACAGGGCCGCTCCTACGAGCAGTACTTC.